This passage covers 20 T cell receptor beta chains from one sample sequenced in a study of identical twins. TCRdb used MiXCR to reprocess the 5' RACE reads, holding one entry per CDR3 protein. Among 640,000 or so distinct CDR3 sequences listed, 6.1% were seen once. Sequencing was performed on naive T cells sorted from blood. The receptors were gathered from a young man in good health.

In DNA, the CDR3 is TGTGCCAGCTCTACAGGGAGTTCCTCTGGAAACACCATATATTTT. Translation: CASSTGSSSGNTIYF. The rearrangement uses TRBV6-1 and TRBJ1-3; maybe TRBD1 (6 bases). Germline-derived CDR1 and CDR2 are MNHNS and SASEGT. This CDR3 contains 15 residues. V lost 8 bases and J 0 bases, leaving 14 bases between the germline ends.

This clonotype was detected ten times or more. The J gene is TRBJ2-3, the V gene TRBV29-1; 7 bases align to TRBD2. J gave up 6 bases and V 3 bases, and 9 bases lay outside the gene matches. Germline V gene lookup returns CDR1 SQVTM and CDR2 ANQGSEA. The CDR3 has 14 residues. The CDR3 DNA follows: TGCAGCGTTGAGCAAGGACTAGGCAGGGATACGCAGTATTTT. Amino acid sequence: CSVEQGLGRDTQYF.

In this sample, this clonotype turned up a few times. This chain joins TRBV7-2 and TRBJ2-7, with D unclear. The CDR3 runs 12 residues. Trimming shortened V by 1 base and J by 13 bases, and 14 bases separated the two germline ends. Germline values: CDR1 SGHTA, CDR2 FQGNSA. Written as DNA, the CDR3 is TGTGCCAGCAGCTTAGTTGCCCATCCGCCTTACTTC. Translated, it gives CASSLVAHPPYF.

The chain is built from TRBV15 and TRBJ2-3; D perhaps matches TRBD2 (5 bases). V dropped 3 bases and J dropped 6 bases, with 10 bases sitting between them. There are 13 residues in the CDR3. The germline V gene has CDR1 LNHNV and CDR2 YYDKDF (reference sequence). The CDR3, as DNA: TGTGCCACCAGCAGGGCTCCGGGGGATACGCAGTATTTT. It yields the protein CATSRAPGDTQYF.

This chain connects TRBV4-1 to TRBJ1-4; 10 nucleotides match TRBD1. The CDR3 is 15 residues long. Germline V CDR1 and CDR2: MGHRA, YSYEKL. Trimming took 4 bases from V and 8 from J; bases not matched to a gene: 7. The CDR3 here is CASSPQGQGGEKLFF. CDR3 in DNA: TGCGCCAGCAGCCCCCAAGGACAGGGGGGCGAAAAACTGTTTTTT.

The chain's CDR3 is CSVEGTTPLEQYF. CDR3 nucleotide sequence: TGCAGCGTTGAAGGGACAACGCCCTTGGAGCAGTACTTC. This chain uses TRBV29-1 with TRBJ2-7; D is perhaps TRBD1 (5 bases). CDR1 is SQVTM and CDR2 is ANQGSEA in the germline V gene. Trimming left V 1 base short and J 7 bases short, with 14 bases between. The CDR3 has 13 amino acids.

This chain connects TRBV14 to TRBJ2-1, with D uncertain. Germline V gene sequence: CDR1 SGHDN, CDR2 FVKESK. This CDR3 spans 15 amino acids. The ends were cut back, 0 bases at V and 9 bases at J, with 15 bases in the middle. In nucleotides, the CDR3 is TGTGCCAGCAGCCAAGATGGGTCGGAAGATCGTGAGCAGTTCTTC. Its protein is CASSQDGSEDREQFF.

This clonotype was observed a handful of times. The CDR3 sequence is CASSPGGRVASEQYF. DNA of the CDR3: TGTGCCAGCTCACCGGGCGGCAGGGTGGCTTCCGAGCAGTACTTC. This sequence joins TRBV18 and TRBJ2-7; TRBD1 might be the D (5 bases). Deletions cut 3 bases from V and 6 bases from J, with 18 bases between. The CDR3 extends over 15 amino acids. Germline-derived CDR1 and CDR2 are KGHSH and LQKENI.

The V and J genes are TRBV30 and TRBJ1-1; D gene ambiguous. This CDR3 spans 12 amino acids. Germline CDR1 GTSNPN, CDR2 SVGIG (reference sequence). V gave up 2 bases and J gave up 1 base, with 5 bases separating them. The CDR3 nucleotides read TGTGCCTGGAGTTTACAGAACACTGAAGCTTTCTTT. Translation: CAWSLQNTEAFF.

The chain uses TRBV4-1 and TRBJ2-4, with D possibly TRBD2 on 6 matching bases. The CDR3 loop spans 15 amino acids. With 5 bases removed from V and 0 bases from J, the gap between germline ends came to 11 bases. Germline-derived CDR1 and CDR2 are MGHRA and YSYEKL. The CDR3 region has the DNA TGCGCCAGCAGCTCGGGGGTACTAGCCAAAAACATTCAGTACTTC. Translated, it gives CASSSGVLAKNIQYF.

The chain uses TRBV3-1 and TRBJ2-5; D possibly corresponds to TRBD1 (5 bases). The V and J ends lost 0 bases and 5 bases respectively, with 10 bases between them. Germline values: CDR1 LGHDT, CDR2 YNNKEL (reference sequence). CDR3 size: 14 residues. CDR3: CASSQDGPGETQYF. In nucleotides, the CDR3 is TGTGCCAGCAGCCAAGATGGGCCAGGGGAGACCCAGTACTTC.

This clonotype appeared a few times. This chain links TRBV29-1 with TRBJ2-5; D call uncertain. The V gene's germline CDR1 is SQVTM and CDR2 ANQGSEA. The CDR3 length is 12 residues. Trimming stripped 4 bases from V and 5 bases from J, with 11 bases between. The CDR3 protein is CSVGLGQETQYF. The CDR3 DNA reads as TGCAGCGTTGGTCTAGGTCAGGAGACCCAGTACTTC.

This clonotype was detected ten times or more. V and J are TRBV12-3 or TRBV12-4 and TRBJ1-2; D remains ambiguous. V was clipped by 5 bases and J by 5 bases, with 9 bases between them. The CDR3 spans 12 residues. The DNA of the CDR3 is TGTGCCAGCAGTACCTCTTCTTATGGCTACACCTTC. Its protein product is CASSTSSYGYTF.

This clonotype was seen repeatedly, ten times or more. This chain links TRBV5-1 with TRBJ2-7; TRBD1 matches at 11 bases. The V gene's germline CDR1 is SGHRS and CDR2 YFSETQ. The ends lost 1 base at V and 5 bases at J; junction bases unmatched: 5. CDR3 length: 15 amino acids. This CDR3 reads CASSLTGQGANEQYV. CDR3 bases: TGCGCCAGCAGCTTGACCGGACAGGGGGCTAACGAGCAGTACGTC.

This clonotype was seen only a few times. This chain links TRBV3-1 with TRBJ2-7; the D is unclear. The length of the CDR3 is 14 residues. From germline, CDR1 is LGHDT and CDR2 YNNKEL (reference sequence). The V and J ends lost 6 bases and 7 bases respectively, with 19 bases between them. CDR3 DNA sequence: TGTGCCAGCAGACCACCGGGCCACGGACGGGAGCAGTACTTC. It is translated as CASRPPGHGREQYF.

This clonotype was observed at least ten times. The genes are TRBV5-1 and TRBJ1-1; D possibly corresponds to TRBD1 (6 bases). There are 13 residues in the CDR3. CDR1 and CDR2 from the germline V gene are SGHRS and YFSETQ. V lost 4 bases, J lost 5 bases, and 12 bases lay in between. Here the CDR3 DNA reads TGCGCCAGCAGCCCGGGGACAATAACTGAAGCTTTCTTT. Translating it yields CASSPGTITEAFF. The variable domain in full, with the rest retrieved from reference TRBV5-1 and TRBJ1-1, is KAGVTQTPRYLIKTRGQQVTLSCSPISGHRSVSWYQQTPGQGLQFLFEYFSETQRNKGNFPGRFSGRQFSNSRSEMNVSTLELGDSALYLCASSPGTITEAFFGQGTRLTVV.

This clonotype was found a few times. The J gene is TRBJ2-7, the V gene TRBV10-3; 10 nucleotides line up with TRBD1. CDR1 and CDR2 from the germline V gene are ENHRY and SYGVKD. This CDR3 contains 15 residues. Trimming took 5 bases from V and 2 from J; bases not matched to a gene: 6. CDR3 coding DNA: TGTGCCATCAGTTCCCCGGGACAGGGGACCTACGAGCAGTACTTC. Its translation: CAISSPGQGTYEQYF.

The CDR3 coding sequence is TGTGCCAGCAGCCGGACCTCAGGACAGCCCCAAGAGACCCAGTACTTC. It is translated as CASSRTSGQPQETQYF. The chain combines TRBV3-1 with TRBJ2-5; tentatively, D is TRBD1 (6 bases). There are 16 residues in the CDR3. Trimming removed 4 bases from V and 1 base from J, with 16 bases in between. The germline CDR1 and CDR2 sequences are LGHDT and YNNKEL (reference sequence).

The V gene is TRBV7-2, the J gene TRBJ2-7, with 7 bases lining up with TRBD2. The CDR3 totals 15 residues. Germline CDR1 reads SGHTA; CDR2 reads FQGNSA. The trim removed 1 base at V and 2 bases at J, leaving 5 bases unmatched. The CDR3 DNA sequence: TGTGCCAGCAGCTTAGTAGGAGCGGGACCCTACGAGCAGTACTTC. It translates to CASSLVGAGPYEQYF.

This clonotype was observed a handful of times. This rearrangement joins TRBV27 to TRBJ2-7; 10 nucleotides agree with TRBD1. The CDR3 is 17 amino acids. CDR1 and CDR2 from the germline V gene are MNHEY and SMNVEV (reference sequence). J lost 1 base, V lost 5 bases, and 11 bases had no gene match. The CDR3 loop is CASSIRTGTGESYEQYF. The CDR3 DNA is TGTGCCAGCAGTATACGAACCGGGACAGGGGAATCCTACGAGCAGTACTTC.